This TCR beta chain was sequenced in a study of immune characterization of retroperitoneal liposarcoma. Germline V gene lookup returns CDR1 MNHEY and CDR2 SMNVEV (reference sequence). The V and J ends lost 6 bases and 10 bases, in that order; junction bases with no gene match: 11. The CDR3 covers 14 residues. MiXCR was run by TCRdb on the PCR reads, yielding one entry per CDR3 protein. This table holds around 12,000 distinct CDR3 sequences, about 50% found once. Sample: tumor tissue. The V gene is TRBV27, the J gene TRBJ1-4; 7 bases are a match to TRBD1. The sequence was obtained from a female donor with retroperitoneal liposarcoma. The CDR3 spells CASRDRERIGKLFF. As DNA, the CDR3 is TGTGCCAGCAGAGACAGGGAGAGGATAGGAAAACTGTTTTTT.